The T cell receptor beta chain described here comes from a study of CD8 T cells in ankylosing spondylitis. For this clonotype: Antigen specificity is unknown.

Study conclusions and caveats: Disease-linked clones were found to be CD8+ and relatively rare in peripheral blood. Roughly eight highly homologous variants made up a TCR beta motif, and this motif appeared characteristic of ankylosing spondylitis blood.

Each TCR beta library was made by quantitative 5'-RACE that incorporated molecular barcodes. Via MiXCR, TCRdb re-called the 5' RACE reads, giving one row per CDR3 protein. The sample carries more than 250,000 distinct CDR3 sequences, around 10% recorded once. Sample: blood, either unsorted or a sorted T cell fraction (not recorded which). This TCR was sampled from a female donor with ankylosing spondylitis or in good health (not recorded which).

The CDR3 sequence is CASSLATSGGADTQYF. The DNA for the CDR3 is TGTGCCAGCAGCTTAGCTACTAGCGGGGGTGCAGATACGCAGTATTTT. This rearrangement joins TRBV7-9 to TRBJ2-3; 11 nucleotides align to TRBD2. The CDR3 covers 16 residues. V gave up 0 bases and J gave up 4 bases; unmatched junction bases: 3. Germline CDR1 reads SEHNR; CDR2 reads FQNEAQ (reference sequence).